The 8 T cell receptor beta chains below were found in one sample sequenced in a study of T cells in women clearing cervical HPV infection. Method: immunoSEQ multiplex PCR; TCRdb's copy keeps in-frame clones and lacks some. This sample's table reports roughly 45,000 clones. Sequencing used blood buffy coat. These receptors came from a woman aged 18 to 75 with a cervical HPV16 infection that either progressed to CIN3+ or cleared (not recorded which).

In the case of this clone: The read terminates 3 residues ahead of where the CDR3 ends, so the germline J gene completes it. The rearrangement uses TRBV7-2 and TRBJ2-4, with TRBD1 identical over 7 bases. This CDR3 spans 14 amino acids. V lost 1 base, J lost 4 bases, and 1 base stayed unmatched. Germline values: CDR1 SGHTA, CDR2 FQGNSA. CDR3 DNA (partial): TGTGCCAGCAGCTTAGAGGGGGCGAAAAACATT. Encoded protein: CASSLEGAKNI. From start to end, the CDR3 is CASSLEGAKNIQYF. The full variable domain, rest sourced from reference TRBV7-2 and TRBJ2-4, is GAGVSQSPSNKVTEKGKDVELRCDPISGHTALYWYRQSLGQGLEFLIYFQGNSAPDKSGLPSDRFSAERTGGSVSTLTIQRTQQEDSAVYLCASSLEGAKNIQYFGAGTRLSVL.

As for this clone: The CDR3 end lies 3 residues beyond the end of the read and is filled in from the germline J gene. The chain carries TRBV9 and TRBJ1-2; 8 nucleotides line up with TRBD1. Germline-derived CDR1 and CDR2 are SGDLS and YYNGEE. Germline trimming cut 8 bases from V and 0 bases from J; bases unmatched to any gene: 3. The CDR3 is made up of 13 amino acids. The sequenced CDR3 bases are TGTGCCAGTTCGGACAGGGCTAACTATGGC. Translation gives CASSDRANYG. The whole CDR3 reads CASSDRANYGYTF.

Comments on this clone: The read falls 3 residues short of the CDR3 end, and the missing part is taken from the germline J gene. This chain links TRBV20-1 with TRBJ1-2, with a tentative D call TRBD1 (6 bases). This CDR3 has 11 residues. Germline lookup yields CDR1 DFQATT and CDR2 SNEGSKA (reference sequence). V lost 3 bases and J lost 6, with 8 bases in between. The CDR3 loop is CSASRTDGYTF. Partial CDR3 DNA: TGCAGTGCTAGTAGGACAGATGGC.

To note about this clone: The CDR3 end is not reached by the read, which stops 3 residues before it; the germline J gene fills it in. This sample also contains other DNA sequences that code for the same CDR3. The chain combines TRBV6-4 with TRBJ2-3; 7 bases map to TRBD2. Germline lookup yields CDR1 MRHNA and CDR2 SNTAGT. The CDR3 length is 14 residues. After removal of 4 bases from V and 1 base from J, the junction contained 2 bases not matched to a gene. The CDR3: CASSVRGGTDTQYF. The sequenced CDR3 bases are TGTGCCAGCAGTGTTCGGGGGGGCACAGATACG.

In the case of this clone: The CDR3 is cut off 3 residues early in the read; its end comes from the germline J gene. The genes are TRBV14 and TRBJ2-7; 10 bases line up with TRBD2. Trimming cost V 5 bases and J 4 bases; bases outside gene matches: 17. This CDR3 comprises 18 residues. Germline V gene lookup returns CDR1 SGHDN and CDR2 FVKESK. CDR3 bases read: TGTGCCAGCAGCACTGGGTGGACTAGCGGTACGGTACGATACGAG. This translates into CASSTGWTSGTVRYE. The whole CDR3 is CASSTGWTSGTVRYEQYF.

Comment on this clone: The read is 3 residues too short to cover the CDR3 end, so that end is filled in from the germline J gene. The chain joins TRBV18 to TRBJ1-1; unclear D gene. The CDR3 totals 13 residues. The germline CDR1 and CDR2 sequences are KGHSH and LQKENI. Trimming cost V 5 bases and J 1 base, with 8 bases left between them. The sequenced CDR3 bases are TGTGCCAGCTCATCGGCAGGGAACACTGAA. Translating gives CASSSAGNTE. The whole CDR3 region reads CASSSAGNTEAFF.

As to this clone: The CDR3 end is not reached by the read, which stops 3 residues before it; the germline J gene fills it in. The chain combines TRBV5-1 with TRBJ2-2; 7 positions match TRBD1. With 2 bases clipped from V and 0 bases from J, the junction kept 4 bases outside the gene matches. CDR1 and CDR2 from the germline V gene are SGHRS and YFSETQ. This CDR3 contains 16 residues. The CDR3 spells CASSLQGGTNTGELFF. The sequenced CDR3 bases are TGCGCCAGCAGCTTACAAGGGGGCACGAACACCGGGGAG. The full variable domain, in which reference TRBV5-1 and TRBJ2-2 provide the parts outside the CDR3, is KAGVTQTPRYLIKTRGQQVTLSCSPISGHRSVSWYQQTPGQGLQFLFEYFSETQRNKGNFPGRFSGRQFSNSRSEMNVSTLELGDSALYLCASSLQGGTNTGELFFGEGSRLTVL.

In the case of this clone: The read is 3 residues too short to cover the CDR3 end, so that end is filled in from the germline J gene. The V and J genes are TRBV4-2 and TRBJ2-6; D is unresolved. The ends were cut back, 0 bases at V and 4 bases at J, with 13 bases in the middle. This CDR3 has 17 residues. CDR1 and CDR2 (germline): LGHNA, YNFKEQ. The CDR3 loop is CASSQDSASGGANVLTF. The sequenced part of the CDR3 DNA is TGTGCCAGCAGCCAAGACTCTGCCTCCGGGGGGGCCAACGTC.